This TCR beta chain was captured in a study of T cell repertoires in cytomegalovirus infection. On the study more broadly: CMV infection plus the matching HLA type was flagged by public TCR beta signatures.

Study-level points and caveats: Ex vivo, HLA-C-restricted CMV-specific TCR beta clonotypes prevailed over the rest of the response. Cumulated frequencies of public TCR beta families served to identify carriers of CMV plus the relevant HLA.

TCRdb passed the reads through MiXCR, listing each CDR3 protein once. Seen here are roughly 500,000 distinct CDR3 sequences, about 17% observed once, and the top ten hold under 30%. The CDR3 consists of 16 residues. Between the trimmed V and J ends, which lost 4 bases and 0 bases, there was a span of 13 bases. CDR1 is SGHAT, CDR2 FQNNGV, per germline. This clonotype was detected many times. Its target is not known. This sequence was found in a human donor in good health (CMV status not recorded). Some clones in this sample may be carry-over from other donors' samples. J is TRBJ1-3 and V is TRBV11-2; D gene unclear. The sequenced sample was CD8+ T cells from PBMCs. CDR3 nucleotides: TGTGCCAGCAGCTCCTCCTCCAATCCCTCTGGAAACACCATATATTTT. As protein: CASSSSSNPSGNTIYF.